The 3 T cell receptor beta chains in this list originate from one sample, sequenced in a study of vaccination effects on CD4 cells after COVID-19. Within the ViraFEST assay, antigen-specific CD4+ T cells underwent expansion with viral peptide pools prior to sequencing. Following a roughly 10-day culture, CD4+ T cells were purified. A positive SARS-CoV-2 PCR test fell between March and December 2020. Produced via immunoSEQ multiplex PCR; TCRdb's table is partial and in-frame only. The data show around 26,000 clones, around 78% seen once. For these TCRs, the target antigens are not known. This sample comprised CD4+ T cells from PBMCs cultured with HCoV-NL63 spike peptides, obtained before COVID-19 vaccination. The receptor set was obtained from a human donor who had a prior SARS-CoV-2 infection.

V usage is TRBV5-4 and J usage is TRBJ1-2; no firm D call. The CDR3 sequence is 13 residues long. The germline V and J ends were trimmed by 0 bases and 7 bases, with 10 bases remaining between them. The germline V gene encodes CDR1 SGHNT and CDR2 YYREEE (reference sequence). The DNA for the CDR3 is TGTGCCAGCAGCTTGGGTTTTTTTGGTGGCTACACCTTC. Amino acids: CASSLGFFGGYTF.

The rearrangement uses TRBV7-9 and TRBJ2-3; 8 bases are a match to TRBD2. In germline, CDR1 is SEHNR, CDR2 FQNEAQ (reference sequence). This CDR3 is 14 amino acids long. Unmatched junction bases numbered 5, after V lost 4 bases and J lost 5 bases. CDR3 protein: CASSYSGNVDTQYF. The DNA for the CDR3 is TGTGCCAGCAGCTATAGCGGGAACGTAGATACGCAGTATTTT.

This chain links TRBV9 with TRBJ2-2, with unresolved D. The CDR3 length is 14 residues. V was trimmed by 2 bases and J by 2 bases, leaving 7 bases between them. The germline CDR1 and CDR2 sequences are SGDLS and YYNGEE. The CDR3 coding sequence is TGTGCCAGCAGCGTGTCCAGTAACACCGGGGAGCTGTTTTTT. Encoded protein: CASSVSSNTGELFF. Based on the CDR3 plus reference TRBV9 and TRBJ2-2, the full variable domain is DSGVTQTPKHLITATGQRVTLRCSPRSGDLSVYWYQQSLDQGLQFLIQYYNGEERAKGNILERFSAQQFPDLHSELNLSSLELGDSALYFCASSVSSNTGELFFGEGSRLTVL.